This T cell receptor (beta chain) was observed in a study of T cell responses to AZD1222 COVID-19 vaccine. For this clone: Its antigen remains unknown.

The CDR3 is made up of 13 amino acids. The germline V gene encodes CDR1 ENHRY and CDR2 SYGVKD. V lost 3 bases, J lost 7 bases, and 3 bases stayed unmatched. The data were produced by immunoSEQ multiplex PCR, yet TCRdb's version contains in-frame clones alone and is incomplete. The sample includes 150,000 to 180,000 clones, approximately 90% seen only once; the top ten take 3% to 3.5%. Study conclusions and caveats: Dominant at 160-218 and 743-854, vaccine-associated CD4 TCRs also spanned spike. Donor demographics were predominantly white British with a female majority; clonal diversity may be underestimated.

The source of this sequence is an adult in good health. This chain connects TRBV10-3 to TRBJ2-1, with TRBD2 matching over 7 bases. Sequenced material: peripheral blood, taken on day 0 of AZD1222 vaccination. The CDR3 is CAISEGEGNEQFF. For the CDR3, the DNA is TGTGCCATCAGTGAAGGGGAGGGGAATGAGCAGTTCTTC.